A selection of T cell receptor beta chains follows, all from one sample in a study of blood T cell repertoires in COVID-19. TCRdb's table, derived via immunoSEQ multiplex PCR, lists solely in-frame clones and lacks some. This sample has around 200,000 clones, with about 85% found just once. Sequencing was done on a sample of peripheral blood. Every receptor here comes from a woman of 80 years or more with acute or convalescent COVID-19. CDR3s include the opening cysteine and the closing phenylalanine or tryptophan. Each record gives: J gene, V gene, clone size, D gene, CDR3 DNA, CDR3 protein. The D gene is left open where the match is weak. Only some rows state a clone size, as once, few, many or a class for expanded clones.

J: TRBJ1-1
V: TRBV7-2
size: NA
D: TRBD1
DNA: TGTGCCAGCAGCCCCAATCTAGGGGGCCCCACTGAAGCTTTCTTT
CDR3: CASSPNLGGPTEAFF

J: TRBJ1-5
V: TRBV19
size: NA
D: TRBD1
DNA: TGTGCCAGTAGTATAGGGACAGGGGTCAATCAGCCCCAGCATTTT
CDR3: CASSIGTGVNQPQHF

J: TRBJ2-5
V: TRBV9
size: NA
D: TRBD2
DNA: TGTGCCAGCAGCGTAGTAGGAGCGGGGGTACGGGAGACCCAGTACTTC
CDR3: CASSVVGAGVRETQYF

J: TRBJ2-1
V: TRBV11-3
size: NA
D: TRBD1
DNA: TGTGCCAGCAGCCCGGACAGGGGGAATGAGCAGTTCTTC
CDR3: CASSPDRGNEQFF

J: TRBJ1-4
V: TRBV24-1
size: NA
D: TRBD1
DNA: TGTGCCACCAGTCCTGGGGGACAGGGTCCGGAAAAACTGTTTTTT
CDR3: CATSPGGQGPEKLFF

J: TRBJ1-1
V: TRBV5-5
size: NA
D: NA
DNA: TGTGCCAGCAGCTTGGACCCCGGCGGTTTAGGCACTGAAGCTTTCTTT
CDR3: CASSLDPGGLGTEAFF

J: TRBJ1-2
V: TRBV3-1/TRBV3-2
size: NA
D: NA
DNA: TGTGCCAGCAGCCAAGCCCAGGGCTATGGCTACACCTTC
CDR3: CASSQAQGYGYTF

J: TRBJ1-4
V: TRBV2
size: NA
D: NA
DNA: TGTGCCAGCAGTGTGGCGGCAACTAATGAAAAACTGTTTTTT
CDR3: CASSVAATNEKLFF

J: TRBJ1-2
V: TRBV12-3/TRBV12-4
size: NA
D: NA
DNA: TGTGCCAGCAGTACGGGAACCTATGGCTACACCTTC
CDR3: CASSTGTYGYTF

J: TRBJ2-5
V: TRBV10-2
size: NA
D: TRBD1
DNA: TGCGCCAGCAGTGATACAGGGGGGAGAGGGACCCAGTACTTC
CDR3: CASSDTGGRGTQYF

J: TRBJ1-5
V: TRBV6-2/TRBV6-3
size: few
D: NA
DNA: TGTGCCAGCAGGCCTGGGGGGAGACGCAATCAGCCCCAGCATTTT
CDR3: CASRPGGRRNQPQHF

J: TRBJ1-4
V: TRBV5-1
size: few
D: TRBD1
DNA: TGCGCCAGCAGCCCGACAGGGCAGAATGAAAAACTGTTTTTT
CDR3: CASSPTGQNEKLFF

J: TRBJ1-3
V: TRBV29-1
size: NA
D: TRBD1
DNA: TGCAGCTTCAGGGGGCCTGGAAACACCATATATTTT
CDR3: CSFRGPGNTIYF

J: TRBJ2-5
V: TRBV9
size: NA
D: NA
DNA: TGTGCCAGCAGCGTAGGCACCGGGGAGACCCAGTACTTC
CDR3: CASSVGTGETQYF

J: TRBJ1-6
V: TRBV2
size: NA
D: TRBD1
DNA: TGTGCCAGCAGGGGGGAACAGGGGGCGAATTCACCCCTCCACTTT
CDR3: CASRGEQGANSPLHF

J: TRBJ1-6
V: TRBV10-3
size: NA
D: NA
DNA: TGTGCCATCAACACGGACAGTGGAGATTCACCCCTCCACTTT
CDR3: CAINTDSGDSPLHF

J: TRBJ2-1
V: TRBV12-5
size: NA
D: NA
DNA: TGTGCTAGTGGTCCCATTCCCAATGAGCAGTTCTTC
CDR3: CASGPIPNEQFF

J: TRBJ1-1
V: TRBV7-2
size: NA
D: NA
DNA: TGTGCCAGCAGCTTAAGACTAGCCACTGAAGCTTTCTTT
CDR3: CASSLRLATEAFF

J: TRBJ1-2
V: TRBV19
size: NA
D: NA
DNA: TGTGCCTCACAAGGACATCAAAACCCCACAGTCGGCTACACCTTC
CDR3: CASQGHQNPTVGYTF

J: TRBJ1-1
V: TRBV7-9
size: NA
D: NA
DNA: TGTGCCAGCAGCCAGAGGTCGGGGAGGCCTTTCTTT
CDR3: CASSQRSGRPFF

J: TRBJ2-2
V: TRBV19
size: NA
D: TRBD1
DNA: TGTGCCAGCTTAGACAGGGGCGTTGTCGGGGAGCTGTTTTTT
CDR3: CASLDRGVVGELFF

J: TRBJ2-5
V: TRBV5-1
size: NA
D: TRBD1
DNA: TGCGCCAGCAGCTTGGCGGGGACAGGGCAAGAGACCCAGTACTTC
CDR3: CASSLAGTGQETQYF

J: TRBJ1-3
V: TRBV20-1
size: NA
D: NA
DNA: TGCAGTGCTAGGGCAAACACCATATATTTT
CDR3: CSARANTIYF

J: TRBJ2-2
V: TRBV5-1
size: NA
D: TRBD2
DNA: TGCGCCAGCAGCTTGATGCTAGCGGGAGAAACCGGGGAGCTGTTTTTT
CDR3: CASSLMLAGETGELFF

J: TRBJ2-7
V: TRBV7-9
size: NA
D: TRBD2
DNA: TGTGCCAGCAGCTTAGGAGCGGGGGTCCCCCACGAGCAGTACTTC
CDR3: CASSLGAGVPHEQYF

J: TRBJ2-3
V: TRBV3-1/TRBV3-2
size: NA
D: NA
DNA: TGTGCCAGCAAAGAGGTTGCCGGGGATACGCAGTATTTT
CDR3: CASKEVAGDTQYF

J: TRBJ2-2
V: TRBV7-2
size: NA
D: NA
DNA: TGTGCCAGCAAGTGGCGACAGAACACCGGGGAGCTGTTTTTT
CDR3: CASKWRQNTGELFF

J: TRBJ1-2
V: TRBV12-3/TRBV12-4
size: NA
D: TRBD1
DNA: TGTGCCAGCAGCGCCGGGACAGTTTATGGCTACACCTTC
CDR3: CASSAGTVYGYTF

J: TRBJ1-3
V: TRBV18
size: NA
D: NA
DNA: TGTGCCAGCTCACCGGCAGACTCTGGAAACACCATATATTTT
CDR3: CASSPADSGNTIYF

J: TRBJ2-7
V: TRBV7-8
size: NA
D: NA
DNA: TGTGCCAGCAGCTTGCGGGACAGCAGCGTCAACTACGAGCAGTACTTC
CDR3: CASSLRDSSVNYEQYF

J: TRBJ1-2
V: TRBV3-1/TRBV3-2
size: NA
D: TRBD1
DNA: TGTGCCAGCAGCCAAGGTGGACAGGGGTTAGGCTACACCTTC
CDR3: CASSQGGQGLGYTF

J: TRBJ2-7
V: TRBV11-2
size: NA
D: NA
DNA: TGTGCCAGCAGCTTAGATCACAGGGCCGAGCAGTACTTC
CDR3: CASSLDHRAEQYF

J: TRBJ1-1
V: TRBV7-9
size: NA
D: NA
DNA: TGTGCCAGCAGCGCGACAGTCTTTCCCACTGAAGCTTTCTTT
CDR3: CASSATVFPTEAFF

J: TRBJ1-5
V: TRBV7-8
size: NA
D: TRBD1
DNA: TGTGCCAGCAGCACGACAGGGGGCGGGAGCAATCAGCCCCAGCATTTT
CDR3: CASSTTGGGSNQPQHF

J: TRBJ2-5
V: TRBV29-1
size: NA
D: TRBD1
DNA: TGCAGCGTTGAAAGGACAGGGGGGATTCTGGAGACCCAGTACTTC
CDR3: CSVERTGGILETQYF

J: TRBJ1-5
V: TRBV19
size: NA
D: NA
DNA: TGTGCCAGTAGTATAGTAGATAGCAATCAGCCCCAGCATTTT
CDR3: CASSIVDSNQPQHF

J: TRBJ2-2
V: TRBV11-2
size: NA
D: NA
DNA: TGTGCCAGCAGCGTGAGGATCCCCGGGGAGCTGTTTTTT
CDR3: CASSVRIPGELFF

J: TRBJ1-2
V: TRBV2
size: NA
D: TRBD1
DNA: TGTGCCAGCATTTTAGGAGGGACAGTATCTAACTATGGCTACACCTTC
CDR3: CASILGGTVSNYGYTF

J: TRBJ1-3
V: TRBV5-1
size: NA
D: NA
DNA: TGCGCCAGCAGCTTATCTGTCTCTGGAAACACCATATATTTT
CDR3: CASSLSVSGNTIYF

J: TRBJ2-1
V: TRBV4-1
size: NA
D: TRBD1
DNA: TGCGCCAGCAGCCGCGCGGGACAGGGGGCCTATGAGCAGTTCTTC
CDR3: CASSRAGQGAYEQFF

J: TRBJ2-1
V: TRBV6-5
size: NA
D: NA
DNA: TGTGCCAGCACCCCACGGCTAGTTGGTGCTGAGCAGTTCTTC
CDR3: CASTPRLVGAEQFF

J: TRBJ2-7
V: TRBV2
size: NA
D: TRBD2
DNA: TGTGCCAGCAGCGGAAATCTAGCGGGGGGCTCCTACGAGCAGTACTTC
CDR3: CASSGNLAGGSYEQYF

J: TRBJ2-1
V: TRBV5-8
size: NA
D: TRBD2
DNA: TGTGCCAGCAGCCTTCTAGCGGGAGTTTACAATGAGCAGTTCTTC
CDR3: CASSLLAGVYNEQFF

J: TRBJ1-1
V: TRBV12-5
size: NA
D: NA
DNA: TGTGCTAGTGGTTTAGTAGGGGGTGCCGAAGCTTTCTTT
CDR3: CASGLVGGAEAFF

J: TRBJ2-7
V: TRBV30
size: NA
D: NA
DNA: TGTGCCTGGAGCTCAAAGGGACAAGGGCCTGGGGAGCAGTACTTC
CDR3: CAWSSKGQGPGEQYF

J: TRBJ2-5
V: TRBV30
size: NA
D: TRBD1
DNA: TGTGCCTGGATGGGGCAGGGGGCCAACCAAGAGACCCAGTACTTC
CDR3: CAWMGQGANQETQYF

J: TRBJ2-7
V: TRBV29-1
size: NA
D: NA
DNA: TGCAGCGTTGAGGCAAGCTACGAGCAGTACTTC
CDR3: CSVEASYEQYF

J: TRBJ2-1
V: TRBV19
size: once
D: NA
DNA: TGTGCCAGTAGGGGAGACTTGAATGAGCAGTTCTTC
CDR3: CASRGDLNEQFF

J: TRBJ1-2
V: TRBV5-1
size: once
D: NA
DNA: TGCGCCAGCAGCTCGTCCGGGACAATCTATGGCTACACCTTC
CDR3: CASSSSGTIYGYTF

J: TRBJ2-1
V: TRBV5-4
size: NA
D: TRBD1
DNA: TGTGCCAGCAGCTTGGACAGGGGGATTTACAATGAGCAGTTCTTC
CDR3: CASSLDRGIYNEQFF

J: TRBJ2-1
V: TRBV7-2
size: few
D: TRBD2
DNA: TGTGCCAGCAGCTTATTAGCGGGAGGGAACTACAATGAGCAGTTCTTC
CDR3: CASSLLAGGNYNEQFF

J: TRBJ2-5
V: TRBV11-2
size: NA
D: NA
DNA: TGTGCCAGCGGATCGGGGAATGCGGAGACCCAGTACTTC
CDR3: CASGSGNAETQYF

J: TRBJ2-1
V: TRBV5-4
size: NA
D: TRBD2
DNA: TGTGCCAGCACCTTCTCTGGGGGACTAGCGGGCCACAATGAGCAGTTCTTC
CDR3: CASTFSGGLAGHNEQFF